The TCR beta chain under discussion was sequenced for a study of OX40 agonist ivuxolimab in advanced cancers. Overall study findings and caveats: On average, a greater number of expanded clones characterised CD8+ T cells relative to CD4+. Normalized T-cell clonal expansion was also low in some nonresponders.

This CDR3 has 15 residues. CDR1 and CDR2 from the germline V gene are MNHNS and SASEGT. Trimming shortened V by 2 bases and J by 1 base, and 9 bases separated the two germline ends. People who had autoimmune disease history or systemic immunosuppression were excluded. As to this clone: Its target is not known.

Sequencing was performed with immunoSEQ multiplex PCR; in TCRdb, only in-frame clones are kept and a portion is missing. The profile shows 22,000 or so clones, 86% of them singletons. Sequenced material: CD4+ or CD8+ T cells sorted from blood, taken in a trial of the OX40 agonist ivuxolimab. The chain couples TRBV6-1 to TRBJ1-5; D remains ambiguous. The sequence was collected from an adult with an advanced solid tumor such as melanoma, head and neck, liver or kidney cancer. The CDR3 spells CASSEWEKSNQPQHF. CDR3 bases: TGTGCCAGCAGTGAATGGGAAAAAAGCAATCAGCCCCAGCATTTT.